This entry features one T cell receptor beta chain sequence. Its specificity is unknown. Using immunoSEQ multiplex PCR, the repertoire was profiled, and TCRdb retains in-frame clones only, with some absent. The repertoire holds around 130,000 clones, with more than 75% as singletons. This sample stems from a study of cytomegalovirus exposure and HLA in healthy donors. Whole-study findings and limits: Usually a TCR sequence was rare, but some public TCRs were found in many donors. Cytomegalovirus association was assigned to over 150 TCR beta chains. With high specificity and sensitivity, the classifier reportedly diagnosed cytomegalovirus status.

V dropped 4 bases and J dropped 0; count of bases not matched to a gene: 13. Germline CDR1 and CDR2: SGHDT and YYEEEE. This CDR3 is 19 amino acids long. This receptor was identified in a woman aged 25-40 years in good health and CMV-seronegative. Sequencing used PBMCs. The chain uses TRBV5-6 and TRBJ2-4; 10 bases match TRBD2. In DNA, the CDR3 is TGTGCCAGCAGCCTGTGGACTAGCGGAAGGGGTTTAGCCAAAAACATTCAGTACTTC. This codes for CASSLWTSGRGLAKNIQYF.